This T cell receptor beta chain was identified during a study of shared clonotypes between healthy human individuals. General observations from the study: The naive CD4 repertoires of several donors were compared, and around 5.1% of clonotypes were shared. Sequencing depth was expected to influence donor clonotype sharing.

Authors' data handling: Filtering differed, since immunoSEQ gave only junction sequences and no quality scores. Data came from immunoSEQ multiplex PCR; TCRdb stores just in-frame clones and leaves some out. V, J and clone size are those of that table, while D and trimming were read from the DNA. The data contain approximately 2.5 million clones, around nine tenths of them singletons. Concerning this clone itself: Its antigen is as yet unknown.

The CDR3 contains 13 residues. J lost 6 bases, V lost 10 bases, and 11 bases had no gene match. Germline V gene lookup returns CDR1 MDHEN and CDR2 SYDVKM. This receptor was obtained from a man younger than 35 in good health. The V call is TRBV28, the J call TRBJ2-5; TRBD1 matches at 7 bases. Sequencing was performed on naive CD4+ T cells sorted from blood. This sample's subset: CD45RA+ positively selected. This chain's CDR3 is CATREGAGKTQYF. The CDR3, as DNA: TGTGCCACCCGAGAGGGGGCAGGAAAGACCCAGTACTTC.